This TCR beta chain was retrieved from a study of human T cells and chemical hapten exposure. Study information: Skin of the upper inner arm, roughly 2 cm by roughly 2 cm, received 2% DPC for sensitization.

Treatment defined: therapeutic diphenylcyclopropenone sensitization with weekly scalp DPC. Unseparated into fractions, whole blood served as the source from which total RNA was extracted. Study-level points and caveats: Patch test score rose with PT1 expanded TCRs, significant at 8, 16, 32, not 4. Compared with pre-sensitization or healthy control sets, expanded TCRs clustered more.

As the library was built, unique molecular identifiers were attached to individual cDNA molecules. TCRdb reprocessed the reads via MiXCR and lists one record per CDR3 protein. The sample contains hundreds of distinct CDR3 sequences, roughly 70% of which appear only once. This CDR3 is 15 amino acids long. Looked up from germline, CDR1 is DFQATT and CDR2 is SNEGSKA (reference sequence). Between the trimmed V and J ends, which lost 3 bases and 4 bases, there was a span of 16 bases. Concerning this clonotype itself: Antigen specificity is unknown.

The sequenced sample was whole blood, obtained before DPC sensitization or 2, 6, or about 24 weeks after (not recorded which). The chain is built from TRBV20-1 and TRBJ1-5; tentatively, D is TRBD1 (5 bases). The clonotype comes from an adult with alopecia areata. Some clones in this sample may be carry-over from other donors' samples. This table probably holds off-target reads from a library built for another chain. CDR3: CSASIRSGANQPQHF. For the CDR3, the DNA is TGCAGTGCTAGTATACGTAGTGGGGCGAATCAGCCCCAGCATTTT.